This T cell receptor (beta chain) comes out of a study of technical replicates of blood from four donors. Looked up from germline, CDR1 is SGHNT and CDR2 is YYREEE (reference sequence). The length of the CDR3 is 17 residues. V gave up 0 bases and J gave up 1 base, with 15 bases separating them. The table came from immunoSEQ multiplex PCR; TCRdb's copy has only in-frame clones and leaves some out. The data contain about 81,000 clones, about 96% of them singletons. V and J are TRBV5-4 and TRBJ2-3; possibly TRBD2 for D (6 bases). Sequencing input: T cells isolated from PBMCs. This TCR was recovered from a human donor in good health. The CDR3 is CASSLGRERVRTDTQYF. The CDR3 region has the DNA TGTGCCAGCAGCTTGGGGAGGGAGCGGGTACGCACAGATACGCAGTATTTT. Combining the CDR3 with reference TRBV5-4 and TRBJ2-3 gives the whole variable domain ETGVTQSPTHLIKTRGQQVTLRCSSQSGHNTVSWYQQALGQGPQFIFQYYREEENGRGNFPPRFSGLQFPNYSSELNVNALELDDSALYLCASSLGRERVRTDTQYFGPGTRLTVL.